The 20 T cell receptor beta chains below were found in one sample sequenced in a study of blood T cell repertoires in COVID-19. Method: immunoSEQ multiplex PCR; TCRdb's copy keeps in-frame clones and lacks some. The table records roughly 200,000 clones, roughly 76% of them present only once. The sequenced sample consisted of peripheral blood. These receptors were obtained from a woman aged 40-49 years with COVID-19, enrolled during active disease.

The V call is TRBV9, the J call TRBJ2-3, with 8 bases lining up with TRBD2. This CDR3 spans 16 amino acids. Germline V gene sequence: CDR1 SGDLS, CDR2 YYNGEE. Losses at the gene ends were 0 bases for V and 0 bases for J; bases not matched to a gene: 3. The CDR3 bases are TGTGCCAGCAGCGTAGGGCCTAGCGGGAGCACAGATACGCAGTATTTT. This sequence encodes CASSVGPSGSTDTQYF.

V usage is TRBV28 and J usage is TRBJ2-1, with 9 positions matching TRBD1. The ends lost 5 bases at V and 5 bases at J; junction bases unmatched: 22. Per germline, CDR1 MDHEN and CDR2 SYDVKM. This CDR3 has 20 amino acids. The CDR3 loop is CASSPDKPLPDRGVDNEQFF. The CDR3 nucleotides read TGTGCCAGCAGTCCCGACAAACCACTACCGGACAGGGGCGTGGACAATGAGCAGTTCTTC.

This CDR3 is CASSQHPTGPVAYGYTF. CDR3 DNA sequence: TGCGCCAGCAGCCAACACCCCACAGGGCCCGTAGCCTATGGCTACACCTTC. The chain uses TRBV4-1 and TRBJ1-2; a possible D gene is TRBD1 (6 bases). V was clipped by 2 bases and J by 4 bases, with 20 bases between them. The germline V gene encodes CDR1 MGHRA and CDR2 YSYEKL. The CDR3 length is 17 residues.

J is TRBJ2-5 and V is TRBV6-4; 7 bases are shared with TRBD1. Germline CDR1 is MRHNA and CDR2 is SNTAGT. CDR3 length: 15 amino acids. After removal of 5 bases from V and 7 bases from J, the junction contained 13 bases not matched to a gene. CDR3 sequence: CASSTKGQRNGTQYF. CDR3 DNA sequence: TGTGCCAGCAGTACAAAGGGACAGAGGAACGGGACCCAGTACTTC.

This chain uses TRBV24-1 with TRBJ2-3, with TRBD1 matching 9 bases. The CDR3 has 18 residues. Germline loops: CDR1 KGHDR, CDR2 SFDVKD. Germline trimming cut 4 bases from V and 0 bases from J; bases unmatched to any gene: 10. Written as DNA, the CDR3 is TGTGCCACCAGTGACCCCTATTTCGGGACAGGGAGCACAGATACGCAGTATTTT. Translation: CATSDPYFGTGSTDTQYF.

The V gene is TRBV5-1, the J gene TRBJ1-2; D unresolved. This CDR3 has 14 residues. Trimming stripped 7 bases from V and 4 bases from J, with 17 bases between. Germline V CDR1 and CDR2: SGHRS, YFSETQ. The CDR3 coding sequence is TGCGCCAGCGGATTAGGAGATGTGAGCTATGGCTACACCTTC. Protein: CASGLGDVSYGYTF.

The CDR3 region is CASSLGRLGHPYEQYF. In DNA form, the CDR3 reads TGTGCCAGCAGCCTCGGGAGACTCGGTCATCCCTACGAGCAGTACTTC. The rearrangement uses TRBV5-6 and TRBJ2-7, with D possibly TRBD2 on 6 matching bases. V was cut by 4 bases and J by 2 bases, with 19 bases left in between. CDR1 and CDR2 (germline): SGHDT, YYEEEE. The CDR3 has 16 residues.

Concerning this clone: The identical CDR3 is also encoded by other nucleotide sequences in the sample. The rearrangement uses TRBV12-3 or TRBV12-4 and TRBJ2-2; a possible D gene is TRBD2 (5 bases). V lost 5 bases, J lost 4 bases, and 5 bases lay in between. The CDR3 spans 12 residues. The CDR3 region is CASSTSTGELFF. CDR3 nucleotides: TGTGCCAGCAGTACTAGCACCGGGGAGCTGTTTTTT.

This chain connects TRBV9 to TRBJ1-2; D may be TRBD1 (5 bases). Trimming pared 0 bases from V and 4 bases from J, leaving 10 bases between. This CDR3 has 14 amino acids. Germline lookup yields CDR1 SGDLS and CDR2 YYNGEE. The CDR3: CASSVGQITYGYTF. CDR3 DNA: TGTGCCAGCAGCGTAGGACAGATCACCTATGGCTACACCTTC.

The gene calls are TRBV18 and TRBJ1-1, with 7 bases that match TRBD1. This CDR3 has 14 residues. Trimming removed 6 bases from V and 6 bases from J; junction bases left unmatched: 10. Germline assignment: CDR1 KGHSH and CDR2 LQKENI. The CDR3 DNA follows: TGTGCCAGCTCCCCCGACAGGGTAAACTCTGAAGCTTTCTTT. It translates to CASSPDRVNSEAFF.

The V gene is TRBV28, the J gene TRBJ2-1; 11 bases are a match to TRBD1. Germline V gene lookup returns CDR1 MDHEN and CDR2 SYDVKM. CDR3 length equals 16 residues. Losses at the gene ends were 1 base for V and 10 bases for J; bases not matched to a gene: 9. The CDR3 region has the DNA TGTGCCAGCAGTTTATTGATGGACAGGGGGCACGAGGAGCAGTTCTTC. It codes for CASSLLMDRGHEEQFF.

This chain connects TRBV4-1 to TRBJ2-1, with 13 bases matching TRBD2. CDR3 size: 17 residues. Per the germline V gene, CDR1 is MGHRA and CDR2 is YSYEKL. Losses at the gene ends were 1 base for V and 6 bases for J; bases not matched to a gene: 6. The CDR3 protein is CASSQGFRLAGGNEQFF. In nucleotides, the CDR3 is TGCGCCAGCAGCCAAGGGTTCAGACTAGCGGGAGGCAATGAGCAGTTCTTC.

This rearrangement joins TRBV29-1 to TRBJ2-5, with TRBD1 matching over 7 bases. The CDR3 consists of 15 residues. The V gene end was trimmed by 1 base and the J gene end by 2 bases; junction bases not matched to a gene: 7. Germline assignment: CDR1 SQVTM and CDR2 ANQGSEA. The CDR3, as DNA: TGCAGCGTTGAAGTAGGGGGCAGGGGGCAAGAGACCCAGTACTTC. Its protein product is CSVEVGGRGQETQYF. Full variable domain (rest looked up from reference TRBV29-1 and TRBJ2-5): SAVISQKPSRDICQRGTSLTIQCQVDSQVTMMFWYRQQPGQSLTLIATANQGSEATYESGFVIDKFPISRPNLTFSTLTVSNMSPEDSSIYLCSVEVGGRGQETQYFGPGTRLLVL.

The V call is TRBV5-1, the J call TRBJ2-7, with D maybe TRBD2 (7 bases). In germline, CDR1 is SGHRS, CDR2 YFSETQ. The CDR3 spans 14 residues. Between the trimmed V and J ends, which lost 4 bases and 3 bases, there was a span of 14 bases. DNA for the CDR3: TGCGCCAGCAGCCAGGGGAGCGGGAACTACGAGCAGTACTTC. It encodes CASSQGSGNYEQYF.

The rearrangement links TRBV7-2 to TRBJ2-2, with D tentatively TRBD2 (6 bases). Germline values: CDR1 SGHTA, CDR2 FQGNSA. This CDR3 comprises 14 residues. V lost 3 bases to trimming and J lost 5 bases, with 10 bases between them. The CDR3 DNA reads TGTGCCAGCAGCTTTTTAGCGGAAACCGGGGAGCTGTTTTTT. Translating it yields CASSFLAETGELFF.

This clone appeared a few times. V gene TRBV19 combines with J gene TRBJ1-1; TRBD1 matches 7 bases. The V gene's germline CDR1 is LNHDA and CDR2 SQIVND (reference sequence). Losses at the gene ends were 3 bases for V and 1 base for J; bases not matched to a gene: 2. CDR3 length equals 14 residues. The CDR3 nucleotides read TGTGCCAGTAGTATGACAGGGCAGAACACTGAAGCTTTCTTT. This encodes CASSMTGQNTEAFF.

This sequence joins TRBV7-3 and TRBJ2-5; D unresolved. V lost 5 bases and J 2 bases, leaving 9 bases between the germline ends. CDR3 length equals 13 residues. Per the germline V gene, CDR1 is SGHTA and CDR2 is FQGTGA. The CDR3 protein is CASSRGLQETQYF. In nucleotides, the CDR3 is TGTGCCAGCAGCAGAGGTTTGCAAGAGACCCAGTACTTC.

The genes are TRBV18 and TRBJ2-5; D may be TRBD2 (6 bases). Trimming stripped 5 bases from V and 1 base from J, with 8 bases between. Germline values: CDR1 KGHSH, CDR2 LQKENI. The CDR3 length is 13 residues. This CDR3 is CASSMGLQETQYF. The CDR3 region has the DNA TGTGCCAGCTCAATGGGACTCCAAGAGACCCAGTACTTC.

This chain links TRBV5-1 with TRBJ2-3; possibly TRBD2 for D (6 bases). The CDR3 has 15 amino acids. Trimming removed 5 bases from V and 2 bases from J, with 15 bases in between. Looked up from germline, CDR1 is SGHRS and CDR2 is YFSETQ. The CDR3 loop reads CASSLSGSLTDTQYF. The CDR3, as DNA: TGCGCCAGCAGTCTGAGCGGGTCCCTCACAGATACGCAGTATTTT.

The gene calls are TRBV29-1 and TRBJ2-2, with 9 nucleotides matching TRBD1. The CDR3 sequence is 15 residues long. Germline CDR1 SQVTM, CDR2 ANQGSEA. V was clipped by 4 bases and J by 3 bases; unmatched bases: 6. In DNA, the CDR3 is TGCAGCGTTGGAAGGGACAGGGTGGACACCGGGGAGCTGTTTTTT. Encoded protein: CSVGRDRVDTGELFF.